These 22 T cell receptor beta chains came from one sample sequenced in a study of blood T cell repertoires in COVID-19. Sequencing used immunoSEQ multiplex PCR; TCRdb keeps in-frame clones, though not all of them. The sample yields about 160,000 clones, about three quarters seen once. What was sequenced was peripheral blood. The receptors come from a man in his 60s with acute or convalescent COVID-19.

The V call is TRBV9, the J call TRBJ2-5; 10 nucleotides agree with TRBD2. V was pared by 0 bases and J by 2 bases, with 1 base of the junction left unmatched. There are 15 residues in the CDR3. Germline assignment: CDR1 SGDLS and CDR2 YYNGEE. The CDR3 spells CASSVASGGQETQYF. The CDR3 nucleotides read TGTGCCAGCAGCGTAGCTAGCGGGGGACAAGAGACCCAGTACTTC.

The chain joins TRBV28 to TRBJ2-5; D possibly corresponds to TRBD2 (6 bases). The ends were cut back, 2 bases at V and 9 bases at J, with 16 bases in the middle. Germline V lookup: CDR1 MDHEN, CDR2 SYDVKM. The CDR3 is 14 amino acids. The CDR3 DNA reads as TGTGCCAGCAGTTTAGAGGCGGCCGGAGGGCCCCAGTACTTC. Translation: CASSLEAAGGPQYF.

The chain recombines TRBV5-1 with TRBJ2-7; the match to TRBD1 covers 12 bases. V gave up 5 bases and J gave up 5 bases; unmatched junction bases: 8. This CDR3 is built from 15 residues. The germline V gene encodes CDR1 SGHRS and CDR2 YFSETQ. CDR3 loop: CASSLRDRGPNEQYF. The CDR3, as DNA: TGCGCCAGCAGTTTACGGGACAGGGGGCCAAACGAGCAGTACTTC.

The V call is TRBV7-2, the J call TRBJ1-3; weak D call: TRBD1 (6 bases). Trimming shortened V by 5 bases and J by 2 bases, and 13 bases separated the two germline ends. Germline V gene lookup returns CDR1 SGHTA and CDR2 FQGNSA. The CDR3 runs to 15 residues. CDR3 nucleotide sequence: TGTGCCAGCAGCCCTGGGACATCCCCTGGAAACACCATATATTTT. Amino acid sequence: CASSPGTSPGNTIYF.

This chain links TRBV6-5 with TRBJ2-4; D is perhaps TRBD2 (5 bases). From germline, CDR1 is MNHEY and CDR2 SVGAGI. There are 12 residues in the CDR3. V dropped 4 bases and J dropped 4 bases, with 5 bases sitting between them. In nucleotides, the CDR3 is TGTGCCAGCAGTTGGGAGAAAAACATTCAGTACTTC. Its protein is CASSWEKNIQYF.

This chain's CDR3 is CASSQTGGNTIYF. The DNA of the CDR3 is TGTGCCAGCAGCCAGACTGGGGGAAACACCATATATTTT. The chain carries TRBV6-6 and TRBJ1-3; unclear D gene. V lost 6 bases, J lost 4 bases, and 10 bases lay in between. Germline V lookup: CDR1 MNHNY, CDR2 SVGAGI (reference sequence). The CDR3 has 13 residues.

V and J are TRBV2 and TRBJ1-5; D gene uncertain. CDR3 size: 15 residues. With 8 bases removed from V and 0 bases from J, the gap between germline ends came to 14 bases. Germline CDR1 SNHLY, CDR2 FYNNEI. CDR3: CASREQGFSNQPQHF. The CDR3 bases are TGTGCCAGCCGGGAACAAGGTTTTAGCAATCAGCCCCAGCATTTT.

V is TRBV4-3 and J is TRBJ1-5; 7 nucleotides match TRBD1. Trimming took 0 bases from V and 0 from J; bases not matched to a gene: 2. This CDR3 is built from 16 residues. Germline lookup yields CDR1 LGHNA and CDR2 YSLEER. The CDR3 here is CASSQEQGSSNQPQHF. CDR3 nucleotides: TGCGCCAGCAGCCAAGAACAGGGGTCTAGCAATCAGCCCCAGCATTTT.

This sequence joins TRBV7-2 and TRBJ1-1; the D gene is possibly TRBD1 (6 bases). The germline CDR1 and CDR2 sequences are SGHTA and FQGNSA. Trimming took 1 base from V and 5 from J, leaving 14 bases between them. The CDR3 runs 15 residues. The CDR3 nucleotides read TGTGCCAGCAGCTTAGGCCGGGGGGCAAGAACTGAAGCTTTCTTT. Its protein is CASSLGRGARTEAFF.

The CDR3 DNA is TGTGCCAGCAGCCAAGATTCCCCTGGGGCAAATAATTCACCCCTCCACTTT. It translates to CASSQDSPGANNSPLHF. The rearrangement uses TRBV4-2 and TRBJ1-6, with a possible D match to TRBD1 (5 bases). Trimming removed 0 bases from V and 5 bases from J, with 14 bases in between. The CDR3 consists of 17 residues. Germline values: CDR1 LGHNA, CDR2 YNFKEQ.

The chain's CDR3 is CASSEQGEANTQYF. The CDR3 DNA follows: TGTGCCAGCAGTGAACAGGGGGAGGCGAATACGCAGTATTTT. V and J are TRBV2 and TRBJ2-3, with TRBD1 as a possible D gene (7 bases). The CDR3 contains 14 residues. The V end was cut by 2 bases, the J end by 7 bases, with 13 bases between. The germline V gene has CDR1 SNHLY and CDR2 FYNNEI.

This clone has only a few counts. The chain employs TRBV24-1 and TRBJ2-6; D is possibly TRBD1 (5 bases). Trimming left V 0 bases short and J 2 bases short, with 10 bases between. The CDR3 loop spans 17 amino acids. The germline V gene encodes CDR1 KGHDR and CDR2 SFDVKD. The CDR3, as DNA: TGTGCCACCAGTGATTTGCCTGGGGCCCCTGGGGCCAACGTCCTGACTTTC. Residues: CATSDLPGAPGANVLTF.

This rearrangement joins TRBV19 to TRBJ2-2; 7 bases agree with TRBD1. The V and J ends lost 6 bases and 5 bases, in that order; junction bases with no gene match: 6. Germline CDR1 and CDR2: LNHDA and SQIVND (reference sequence). The CDR3 covers 14 residues. The CDR3 DNA reads TGTGCCAGTAGGGAGACAGGGAATACCGGGGAGCTGTTTTTT. Encoded protein: CASRETGNTGELFF.

The chain couples TRBV7-9 to TRBJ1-2; 7 bases are shared with TRBD1. CDR3 length equals 15 residues. V lost 5 bases to trimming and J lost 6 bases; unmatched junction nucleotides: 12. Germline-derived CDR1 and CDR2 are SEHNR and FQNEAQ (reference sequence). CDR3 coding DNA: TGTGCCAGCAGCCGTCCCGGGACAGAGGTTCATGGCTACACCTTC. It translates to CASSRPGTEVHGYTF.

The chain links TRBV4-3 to TRBJ2-7; 12 bases are shared with TRBD1. J gave up 6 bases and V 3 bases, and 6 bases lay outside the gene matches. The CDR3 sequence is 15 residues long. Looked up from germline, CDR1 is LGHNA and CDR2 is YSLEER. CDR3 coding DNA: TGCGCCAGCAGCCAGACTGGGACAGGGGGCGGCGAGCAGTACTTC. It is translated as CASSQTGTGGGEQYF.

V usage is TRBV6-2 or TRBV6-3 and J usage is TRBJ1-2; possible D gene TRBD1, 6 bases. Germline-derived CDR1 and CDR2 are MNHEY and SVGEGT. The CDR3 is 13 amino acids. The germline V and J ends were trimmed by 0 bases and 5 bases, with 7 bases remaining between them. CDR3 bases: TGTGCCAGCAGTTACTCGACAGGTTATGGCTACACCTTC. It yields the protein CASSYSTGYGYTF.

The chain employs TRBV6-2 or TRBV6-3 and TRBJ2-1; TRBD2 matches 9 bases. Germline loops: CDR1 MNHEY, CDR2 SVGEGT. Unmatched junction bases numbered 13, after V lost 0 bases and J lost 7 bases. The CDR3 totals 18 residues. The CDR3 reads CASSYSSSGTSFGNEQFF. DNA of the CDR3: TGTGCCAGCAGTTACTCGTCATCCGGGACTAGCTTTGGTAATGAGCAGTTCTTC.

CDR3 protein: CASSQDVRSSREKLFF. The CDR3 DNA is TGCGCCAGCAGCCAAGACGTACGGTCTTCGCGGGAAAAACTGTTTTTT. The V call is TRBV4-1, the J call TRBJ1-4; D unresolved. This CDR3 is 16 amino acids long. Germline assignment: CDR1 MGHRA and CDR2 YSYEKL. Trimming pared 0 bases from V and 8 bases from J, leaving 16 bases between.

The chain links TRBV9 to TRBJ1-2, with a possible D match to TRBD1 (5 bases). The CDR3 is made up of 14 amino acids. Germline assignment: CDR1 SGDLS and CDR2 YYNGEE. Trimming removed 4 bases from V and 0 bases from J, with 10 bases in between. CDR3 region: CASSWGETNYGYTF. CDR3 nucleotide sequence: TGTGCCAGCAGCTGGGGGGAGACTAACTATGGCTACACCTTC.

The chain uses TRBV6-5 and TRBJ2-1, with TRBD1 matching 11 bases. The CDR3 has 15 residues. Trimming cost V 7 bases and J 9 bases; bases outside gene matches: 11. Germline CDR1 MNHEY, CDR2 SVGAGI. The CDR3 spells CASTQFGTGGGEQFF. In DNA, the CDR3 is TGTGCCAGCACTCAATTCGGGACAGGGGGAGGTGAGCAGTTCTTC.

The chain couples TRBV6-5 to TRBJ1-4; D call uncertain. V was cut by 6 bases and J by 6 bases, with 2 bases left in between. Germline V gene lookup returns CDR1 MNHEY and CDR2 SVGAGI. There are 10 residues in the CDR3. The CDR3 region has the DNA TGTGCCAGCAGCGATGAAAAACTGTTTTTT. As protein: CASSDEKLFF.

This chain uses TRBV6-5 with TRBJ2-7, with 12 bases identical to TRBD2. Germline CDR1 MNHEY, CDR2 SVGAGI. The CDR3 has 16 residues. After removal of 2 bases from V and 4 bases from J, the junction contained 6 bases not matched to a gene. The CDR3 loop reads CASSYSGLAGKYEQYF. The CDR3 DNA sequence: TGTGCCAGCAGTTACAGCGGACTAGCGGGGAAATACGAGCAGTACTTC.